What follows describes a single T cell receptor beta chain. What it binds is unknown. The data were taken from a study of OX40 agonist ivuxolimab in advanced cancers. The study's findings and limits: Clones of CD4+ and CD8+ blood T cells grew by week 6 at doses of 0.1 to 3.0 mg/kg. Expanded clones were, on average, more numerous among CD8+ T cells than CD4+. Also showing low normalized T-cell clonal expansion were some of the nonresponders.

Trimming removed 4 bases at V and 2 bases at J, with 15 bases between. CDR1 is SQVTM, CDR2 ANQGSEA, per germline. The CDR3 totals 14 residues. Assay used: immunoSEQ multiplex PCR; TCRdb lists only in-frame clones, some missing. This sample has fewer than 95,000 clones, with 90% to 95% found just once. The clonotype comes from an adult with an advanced solid tumor such as melanoma, head and neck, liver or kidney cancer. The chain uses TRBV29-1 and TRBJ2-7, with D maybe TRBD1 (5 bases). Material: CD4+ or CD8+ T cells sorted from blood, obtained in a trial of the OX40 agonist ivuxolimab. Written as DNA, the CDR3 is TGCAGCGTTGCCCGGACACTCTGGACCTACGAGCAGTACTTC. Protein: CSVARTLWTYEQYF.